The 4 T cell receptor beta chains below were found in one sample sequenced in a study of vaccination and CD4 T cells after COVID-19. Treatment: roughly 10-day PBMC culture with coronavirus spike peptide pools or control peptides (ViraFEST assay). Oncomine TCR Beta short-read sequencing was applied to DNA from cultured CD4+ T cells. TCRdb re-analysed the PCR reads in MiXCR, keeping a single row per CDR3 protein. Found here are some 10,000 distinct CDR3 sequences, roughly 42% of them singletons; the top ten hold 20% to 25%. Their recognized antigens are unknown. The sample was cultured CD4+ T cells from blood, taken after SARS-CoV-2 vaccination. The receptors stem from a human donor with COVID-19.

CDR3 coding DNA: TGCAGTGCAGGCGGGACTAGCGGGGGGGTAAACCAAGAGACCCAGTACTTC. As protein: CSAGGTSGGVNQETQYF. This sequence joins TRBV20-1 and TRBJ2-5; 16 positions match TRBD2. The CDR3 spans 17 residues. V shed 6 bases, J shed 0 bases, and the junction held 7 bases outside the gene matches. Germline values: CDR1 DFQATT, CDR2 SNEGSKA (reference sequence).

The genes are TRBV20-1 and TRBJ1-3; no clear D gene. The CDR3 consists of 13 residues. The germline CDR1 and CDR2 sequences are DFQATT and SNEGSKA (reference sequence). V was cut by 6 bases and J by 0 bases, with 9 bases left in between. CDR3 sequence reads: CSAPSPSGNTIYF. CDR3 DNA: TGCAGTGCCCCGAGCCCCTCTGGAAACACCATATATTTT.

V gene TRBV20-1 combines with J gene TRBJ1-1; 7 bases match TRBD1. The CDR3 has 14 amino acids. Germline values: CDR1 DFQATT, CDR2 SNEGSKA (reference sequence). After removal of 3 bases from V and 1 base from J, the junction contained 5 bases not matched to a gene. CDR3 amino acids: CSASKGAPNTEAFF. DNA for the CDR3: TGCAGTGCTAGCAAGGGGGCCCCGAACACTGAAGCTTTCTTT.

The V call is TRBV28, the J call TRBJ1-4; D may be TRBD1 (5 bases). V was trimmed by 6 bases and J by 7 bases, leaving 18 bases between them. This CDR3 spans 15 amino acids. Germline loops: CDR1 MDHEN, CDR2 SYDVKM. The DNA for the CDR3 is TGTGCCAGCAGCATGTTACCAGGGTCAGGTGAAAAACTGTTTTTT. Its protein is CASSMLPGSGEKLFF.